The entry below gives a single TCR beta chain sequence along with its context. Its matching antigen is unknown. The data belong to a study of cytomegalovirus exposure and HLA in healthy donors. Study conclusions and caveats: Donor immune exposure was known only as CMV serostatus. Accurate prediction of most subjects' HLA-A and HLA-B alleles from TCR beta sequences was reported. An analysis that was carried out later associated 16,000 or so TCR beta sequences with HLA alleles at 0.05 false discovery rate.

CDR1 is KGHSH, CDR2 LQKENI, per germline. CDR3 size: 12 residues. Trimming took off 3 bases at V and 6 bases at J, with 9 bases between the two ends. Both 60 Vbeta primers and 13 Jbeta primers went into the PCR. In the source study's methods: A follow-up analysis tallied around 76 million unique TCR beta chains, about 10 million shared. Sequencing used immunoSEQ multiplex PCR; TCRdb keeps in-frame clones, though not all of them. That table gives V, J and clone size, and the DNA gave D and trimming. The sample contains tens of thousands of clones, over 75% of which appear only once. Material for sequencing was PBMCs. The rearrangement joins TRBV18 to TRBJ2-7; a weak D match, TRBD2 (5 bases). The TCR originated in a male donor in good health and CMV-seropositive. The CDR3 region has the DNA TGTGCCAGCTCACCGGAGGTTCGCGAGCAGTACTTC. Its protein product is CASSPEVREQYF.